The source of this T cell receptor beta chain is a study of T cells in women clearing cervical HPV infection. This clone ranks as medium-sized in terms of frequency. The CDR3 end falls 3 residues outside the read, so it is completed with the germline J gene. Profiled with immunoSEQ multiplex PCR; TCRdb holds only in-frame clones, not every one. This table holds about 26,000 clones. Trimming removed 4 bases at V and 6 bases at J, with 19 bases between. The CDR3 sequence is 15 residues long. From germline, CDR1 is SQVTM and CDR2 ANQGSEA. This chain links TRBV29-1 with TRBJ2-1; TRBD2 might be the D (7 bases). The sequenced material came from blood buffy coat. This TCR was sampled from a woman aged 18 to 75 with a cervical HPV16 infection that either progressed to CIN3+ or cleared (not recorded which). CDR3 bases read: TGCAGCGTTGGACGACTAGCCGGGACATCCAATGAG. Translated: CSVGRLAGTSNE. The CDR3 in its entirety is CSVGRLAGTSNEQFF.